This T cell receptor (beta chain) derives from a study of CD8+ T cells in alopecia areata. Alopecia areata patients provided lesional scalp punch biopsies and peripheral blood. cDNA reverse transcribed from extracted RNA served as the sequencing template. Produced via immunoSEQ multiplex PCR; TCRdb's table is partial and in-frame only. The table records fewer than 150,000 clones, around 60% of them present only once. The CDR3 spans 17 residues. The V segment lost 0 bases and the J segment 3 bases; nucleotides outside the gene matches: 10. The germline V gene has CDR1 SGDLS and CDR2 YYNGEE. This clone has a handful of counts.

The chain recombines TRBV9 with TRBJ1-2; TRBD1 agrees at 8 bases. Specimen: CD4+ T cells sorted from blood, collected at week 0. This receptor was obtained from a human donor with alopecia areata. The CDR3 region has the DNA TGTGCCAGCAGCGTAGCCCCGACCGGACAGGGACACTATGGCTACACCTTC. This encodes CASSVAPTGQGHYGYTF.